The 22 T cell receptor beta chains reported below all come from one sample, sequenced in a study of blood T cells in healthy people across ages. Together with a sample-barcoded 5' primer, a J-beta primer mix was included in a second PCR lasting about 6 to 12 cycles. From the 5' RACE reads, TCRdb called clonotypes with MiXCR, one entry per CDR3 protein. The data hold 2 million or so distinct CDR3 sequences, with around 50% observed a single time. The specimen sequenced was blood. Receptors were obtained from a woman in her thirties or forties in good health.

This chain uses TRBV27 with TRBJ2-1; 9 bases are a match to TRBD1. V trimming: 6 bases; J trimming: 5 bases; junction bases outside the gene matches: 5. CDR3 length: 14 amino acids. Germline V gene data show CDR1 as MNHEY and CDR2 as SMNVEV (reference sequence). CDR3 sequence (DNA): TGTGCCAGCAGAAGGGACAGGGTCGACAATGAGCAGTTCTTC. Translation gives CASRRDRVDNEQFF.

CDR3 region: CASSSAGGPLLETQYF. DNA for the CDR3: TGTGCCAGCAGCTCAGCGGGGGGGCCCTTGTTGGAGACCCAGTACTTC. This chain connects TRBV7-9 to TRBJ2-5, with 10 bases lining up with TRBD2. V was clipped by 4 bases and J by 5 bases; unmatched bases: 10. The germline CDR1 and CDR2 sequences are SEHNR and FQNEAQ (reference sequence). The CDR3 has 16 amino acids. The variable domain in full, completed from reference TRBV7-9 and TRBJ2-5, reads DTGVSQNPRHKITKRGQNVTFRCDPISEHNRLYWYRQTLGQGPEFLTYFQNEAQLEKSRLLSDRFSAERPKGSFSTLEIQRTEQGDSAMYLCASSSAGGPLLETQYFGPGTRLLVL.

This clonotype was observed a few times. The chain joins TRBV20-1 to TRBJ1-5, with D unclear. This CDR3 is built from 16 residues. Germline V gene sequence: CDR1 DFQATT, CDR2 SNEGSKA (reference sequence). V lost 3 bases and J 0 bases, leaving 15 bases between the germline ends. In DNA form, the CDR3 reads TGCAGTGCTAGGTTCCCCGATACCTATAGCAATCAGCCCCAGCATTTT. It codes for CSARFPDTYSNQPQHF.

This clonotype was counted only a few times. The rearrangement links TRBV11-2 to TRBJ2-5; D gene ambiguous. V lost 10 bases and J 1 base, leaving 13 bases between the germline ends. This CDR3 is built from 13 residues. CDR1 SGHAT and CDR2 FQNNGV come from the germline V gene. In DNA, the CDR3 is TGTGCCATCAGAAGGGCACCCCAAGAGACCCAGTACTTC. Encoded protein: CAIRRAPQETQYF.

This clonotype is a singleton in its sample. The rearrangement uses TRBV7-9 and TRBJ1-1; no clear D gene. Germline V lookup: CDR1 SEHNR, CDR2 FQNEAQ (reference sequence). V was shortened by 4 bases and J by 7 bases, with 7 bases between the two germline ends. The CDR3 totals 11 residues. CDR3 sequence reads: CASSYIGEAFF. The CDR3 DNA reads as TGTGCCAGCAGCTACATCGGTGAAGCTTTCTTT.

This clonotype was observed a few times. The chain links TRBV4-2 to TRBJ2-7; 13 positions match TRBD2. The length of the CDR3 is 17 residues. Germline V gene data show CDR1 as LGHNA and CDR2 as YNFKEQ. The ends lost 2 bases at V and 2 bases at J; junction bases unmatched: 6. The CDR3 coding sequence is TGTGCCAGCAGCCAAAAAACTAGCGGGGGGGCCGCCTACGAGCAGTACTTC. The encoded protein is CASSQKTSGGAAYEQYF.

The chain recombines TRBV28 with TRBJ1-4; D call uncertain. The CDR3 consists of 14 residues. V lost 1 base to trimming and J lost 7 bases, with 10 bases between them. Germline V gives CDR1 MDHEN, CDR2 SYDVKM. The CDR3 nucleotides are TGTGCCAGCAGTTTATACGGTGGAGGTGAAAAACTGTTTTTT. This translates into CASSLYGGGEKLFF. The full variable domain, its missing parts supplied by reference TRBV28 and TRBJ1-4, is DVKVTQSSRYLVKRTGEKVFLECVQDMDHENMFWYRQDPGLGLRLIYFSYDVKMKEKGDIPEGYSVSREKKERFSLILESASTNQTSMYLCASSLYGGGEKLFFGSGTQLSVL.

This clonotype was recorded a few times. The chain couples TRBV20-1 to TRBJ2-7; D possibly corresponds to TRBD2 (6 bases). Germline values: CDR1 DFQATT, CDR2 SNEGSKA (reference sequence). This CDR3 spans 15 amino acids. V lost 1 base and J lost 6, with 19 bases in between. The CDR3 sequence: CSARVYLSGGSEQYF. CDR3 sequence (DNA): TGCAGTGCTAGAGTTTACCTTTCTGGGGGGAGCGAGCAGTACTTC.

The rearrangement uses TRBV10-3 and TRBJ1-5, with a possible D match to TRBD1 (6 bases). V lost 3 bases, J lost 6 bases, and 15 bases lay in between. The CDR3 consists of 15 residues. CDR1 and CDR2 (germline): ENHRY, SYGVKD. The CDR3 region has the DNA TGTGCCATCAGTGACTCGCCAGGGGATCGTCAGCCCCAGCATTTT. Translation gives CAISDSPGDRQPQHF.

This chain joins TRBV6-6 and TRBJ1-2; D is ambiguous. Per germline, CDR1 MNHNY and CDR2 SVGAGI (reference sequence). This CDR3 spans 13 amino acids. Trimming took off 6 bases at V and 8 bases at J, with 16 bases between the two ends. CDR3 protein: CASRSPSTGGYTF. CDR3 bases: TGTGCCAGCAGGTCCCCCAGCACTGGAGGCTACACCTTC.

The chain carries TRBV7-2 and TRBJ2-7; 10 bases are shared with TRBD1. The J segment lost 6 bases and the V segment lost 1 base, leaving 6 bases of the junction unmatched. Germline CDR1 is SGHTA and CDR2 is FQGNSA. The CDR3 has 15 amino acids. This chain's CDR3 is CASSLGTGGYPEQYF. Written as DNA, the CDR3 is TGTGCCAGCAGCTTAGGGACAGGGGGATACCCCGAGCAGTACTTC.

This chain uses TRBV12-3 or TRBV12-4 with TRBJ1-2, with TRBD1 identical over 8 bases. This CDR3 contains 17 residues. After removal of 3 bases from V and 4 bases from J, the junction contained 13 bases not matched to a gene. CDR3 residues: CASSFSSGGALSYGYTF. CDR3 DNA sequence: TGTGCCAGCAGTTTTTCGTCAGGGGGCGCGTTAAGCTATGGCTACACCTTC.

The chain recombines TRBV13 with TRBJ2-7, with unresolved D. The germline V gene has CDR1 PRHDT and CDR2 FYEKMQ (reference sequence). CDR3 size: 12 residues. With 3 bases removed from V and 0 bases from J, the gap between germline ends came to 3 bases. CDR3 loop: CASSFFSYEQYF. CDR3 DNA: TGTGCCAGCAGCTTCTTCTCCTACGAGCAGTACTTC.

This clonotype was seen a few times. This chain links TRBV27 with TRBJ1-4; tentatively, D is TRBD1 (5 bases). The CDR3 loop spans 13 amino acids. V lost 7 bases to trimming and J lost 5 bases, with 11 bases between them. Per the germline V gene, CDR1 is MNHEY and CDR2 is SMNVEV (reference sequence). The CDR3 here is CASKPWGNEKLFF. In DNA form, the CDR3 reads TGTGCCAGCAAACCCTGGGGGAATGAAAAACTGTTTTTT.

The CDR3 coding sequence is TGTGCCAGGGACAGGGGTGGGTTCCAAGAGACCCAGTACTTC. It is translated as CARDRGGFQETQYF. The gene calls are TRBV28 and TRBJ2-5; 9 nucleotides align to TRBD1. Germline V gene lookup returns CDR1 MDHEN and CDR2 SYDVKM. This CDR3 has 14 amino acids. V was pared by 9 bases and J by 1 base, with 6 bases of the junction left unmatched. Variable domain in full (rest from reference TRBV28 and TRBJ2-5): DVKVTQSSRYLVKRTGEKVFLECVQDMDHENMFWYRQDPGLGLRLIYFSYDVKMKEKGDIPEGYSVSREKKERFSLILESASTNQTSMYLCARDRGGFQETQYFGPGTRLLVL.

In its sample, this clonotype was seen many times. The chain combines TRBV4-2 with TRBJ2-7; D may be TRBD1 or TRBD2 (5 bases each). Trimming shortened V by 5 bases and J by 2 bases, and 13 bases separated the two germline ends. This CDR3 region has 14 residues. Germline CDR1 reads LGHNA; CDR2 reads YNFKEQ. CDR3 sequence (DNA): TGTGCCAGCAGCAGAGGGGTGTCAACCTACGAGCAGTACTTC. The encoded protein is CASSRGVSTYEQYF.

The chain recombines TRBV25-1 with TRBJ1-1, with unresolved D. Germline V gene sequence: CDR1 MGHDK, CDR2 SYGVNS. V lost 3 bases and J lost 3, with 11 bases in between. This CDR3 region has 14 residues. CDR3 bases: TGTGCCAGCAGTGATCCTGAGGATTACACTGAAGCTTTCTTT. Translating gives CASSDPEDYTEAFF.

The chain employs TRBV20-1 and TRBJ2-1, with 9 bases aligning to TRBD1. After removal of 6 bases from V and 4 bases from J, the junction contained 10 bases not matched to a gene. Germline loops: CDR1 DFQATT, CDR2 SNEGSKA (reference sequence). The CDR3 length is 15 residues. The CDR3 is CSAPKPGQGYNEQFF. The CDR3 coding sequence is TGCAGTGCACCGAAACCGGGACAGGGTTACAATGAGCAGTTCTTC.

This clonotype occurred many times. The chain carries TRBV6-4 and TRBJ2-3; D call uncertain. The length of the CDR3 is 14 residues. Germline loops: CDR1 MRHNA, CDR2 SNTAGT. Trimming removed 4 bases at V and 0 bases at J, with 8 bases between. CDR3 bases: TGTGCCAGCAGTGGTGAGAAAAGCACAGATACGCAGTATTTT. Translating it yields CASSGEKSTDTQYF.

The J gene is TRBJ2-5, the V gene TRBV5-5; weak D call: TRBD2 (6 bases). Trimming removed 4 bases at V and 2 bases at J, with 15 bases between. From germline, CDR1 is SGHKS and CDR2 YYEKEE (reference sequence). The CDR3 runs 15 residues. The CDR3 spells CASSAASTRQETQYF. The CDR3 nucleotides are TGTGCCAGCAGCGCGGCTTCGACTAGACAAGAGACCCAGTACTTC.

The chain links TRBV7-2 to TRBJ2-5; TRBD2 agrees at 10 bases. CDR3 length: 15 amino acids. V shed 1 base, J shed 5 bases, and the junction held 4 bases outside the gene matches. CDR1 and CDR2 (germline): SGHTA, FQGNSA. The CDR3 loop is CASSLGAGGWETQYF. The CDR3 coding sequence is TGTGCCAGCAGCTTAGGAGCGGGGGGGTGGGAGACCCAGTACTTC.

The genes are TRBV20-1 and TRBJ2-7, with 15 nucleotides matching TRBD2. Germline values: CDR1 DFQATT, CDR2 SNEGSKA (reference sequence). This CDR3 is 15 amino acids long. With V trimmed by 3 bases and J by 6 bases, 6 bases remained unmatched. CDR3 coding DNA: TGCAGTGCTAGGGATGGGACTAGCGGGAGGACCGAGCAGTACTTC. This codes for CSARDGTSGRTEQYF.